The TCR beta chain under discussion was sequenced for a study of shared clonotypes between healthy human individuals. Findings of the study overall: Among the subsets, naive ones generally showed larger estimated richness than memory ones. Only blood was sampled; tissue repertoires likely differ.

Germline CDR1 and CDR2: SGHRS and YFSETQ. The length of the CDR3 is 15 residues. With V trimmed by 0 bases and J by 3 bases, 5 bases remained unmatched. Authors' data handling: Without quality scores, immunoSEQ junctional reads could not be filtered like full-length reads. Assay: immunoSEQ multiplex PCR; the TCRdb copy retains only in-frame clones and omits some. The V and J calls and the clone size are those of that table, but D and trimming were determined from the DNA. Of around 1.5 million clones in the sample, 98% were seen once. As regards this clone: Its antigen is unidentified.

The TCR sequence derives from a man aged 25-45 years in good health. The rearrangement uses TRBV5-1 and TRBJ2-7, with 8 bases fitting TRBD2. Sequenced: naive CD4+ T cells sorted from blood. Subset defined: CD45RA+ positively selected. CDR3 residues: CASSLAGLAGYEQYF. As DNA, the CDR3 is TGCGCCAGCAGCTTGGCCGGGCTAGCGGGCTACGAGCAGTACTTC. The full variable domain, rest sourced from reference TRBV5-1 and TRBJ2-7, is KAGVTQTPRYLIKTRGQQVTLSCSPISGHRSVSWYQQTPGQGLQFLFEYFSETQRNKGNFPGRFSGRQFSNSRSEMNVSTLELGDSALYLCASSLAGLAGYEQYFGPGTRLTVT.